The next 4 T cell receptor beta chains were all read from a single sample in a study of control samples from healthy donors and cancer patients. Data came from immunoSEQ multiplex PCR; TCRdb stores just in-frame clones and leaves some out. The sample records about 170,000 clones, 85% to 90% being singletons. The sample comprised blood. These receptor sequences come from a man aged 25-45 years in good health.

The V and J genes are TRBV25-1 and TRBJ1-2; D not certain. V lost 3 bases, J lost 4 bases, and 6 bases lay in between. The CDR3 contains 12 residues. Germline CDR1 MGHDK, CDR2 SYGVNS. The CDR3 here is CASSDTPYGYTF. In nucleotides, the CDR3 is TGTGCCAGCAGTGATACACCCTATGGCTACACCTTC.

The chain joins TRBV7-2 to TRBJ2-2; unclear D gene. CDR1 SGHTA and CDR2 FQGNSA come from the germline V gene. The CDR3 contains 12 residues. V was shortened by 5 bases and J by 5 bases, with 6 bases between the two germline ends. CDR3 nucleotides: TGTGCCAGCAGCCCACAAACCGGGGAGCTGTTTTTT. This codes for CASSPQTGELFF.

V usage is TRBV3-1 (or the pseudogene TRBV3-2) and J usage is TRBJ1-3, with no clear D. V was trimmed by 4 bases and J by 4 bases, leaving 2 bases between them. This CDR3 contains 11 residues. The V gene's germline CDR1 is LGHDT and CDR2 YNNKEL (reference sequence). The CDR3 DNA reads TGTGCCAGCAGCCCGGGAAACACCATATATTTT. This codes for CASSPGNTIYF.

This clone was picked up a small number of times. The chain carries TRBV6-6 and TRBJ1-1; tentative D call: TRBD1 (5 bases). The germline gives CDR1 MNHNY, CDR2 SVGAGI (reference sequence). This CDR3 has 13 amino acids. V lost 4 bases and J lost 1, with 7 bases in between. In DNA form, the CDR3 reads TGTGCCAGCAGTTCCCAGGGGAACACTGAAGCTTTCTTT. Its protein is CASSSQGNTEAFF.